The rows below give T cell receptor beta chains drawn from one sample of a study of T cell changes during pregnancy in multiple sclerosis. Here immunoSEQ multiplex PCR was the method, and the copy in TCRdb shows in-frame clones only, minus some. This sample carries 30,000 or so clones, over 85% of them seen once, and the ten largest clones take approximately 0.47%. This specimen was CD4+ T cells from peripheral blood mononuclear cells, taken in the second trimester of pregnancy. Receptors originate from a female donor in good health, enrolled as a control in a pregnancy study. The CDR3 runs from the conserved cysteine through the conserved F or W. Fields, in order: D gene, V gene, J gene, clone size, CDR3 protein, CDR3 DNA. A D gene is named only where the DNA matches it firmly. Size is omitted from some rows. Given values are once, few, many or a class for expanded clones.

d_gene: -
v_gene: TRBV15
j_gene: TRBJ1-1
abundance: few
CDR3aa: CATGVGVDSEAFF
CDR3nt: TGTGCCACTGGAGTCGGGGTCGACTCTGAAGCTTTCTTT

d_gene: TRBD1
v_gene: TRBV7-2
j_gene: TRBJ1-4
abundance: -
CDR3aa: CASSLLGQGFKNEKLFF
CDR3nt: TGTGCCAGCAGCTTACTGGGACAGGGGTTTAAGAATGAAAAACTGTTTTTT

d_gene: TRBD2
v_gene: TRBV10-3
j_gene: TRBJ2-7
abundance: -
CDR3aa: CAISESKRELVYEQYF
CDR3nt: TGTGCCATCAGTGAGTCCAAGCGGGAGCTCGTCTACGAGCAGTACTTC

d_gene: -
v_gene: TRBV4-2
j_gene: TRBJ2-7
abundance: medium-sized
CDR3aa: CASSQETDSSYEQYF
CDR3nt: TGTGCCAGCAGCCAAGAAACGGACTCCTCCTACGAGCAGTACTTC

d_gene: TRBD1
v_gene: TRBV18
j_gene: TRBJ1-5
abundance: -
CDR3aa: CASSSKGQGVPPQHF
CDR3nt: TGTGCCAGCTCAAGCAAAGGACAGGGTGTCCCGCCCCAGCATTTT

d_gene: TRBD2
v_gene: TRBV29-1
j_gene: TRBJ2-5
abundance: once
CDR3aa: CSVRKGLAGAETQYF
CDR3nt: TGCAGCGTTCGCAAGGGACTAGCGGGAGCAGAGACCCAGTACTTC

d_gene: -
v_gene: TRBV5-4
j_gene: TRBJ2-7
abundance: -
CDR3aa: CASGKDRAYEQYF
CDR3nt: TGTGCCAGCGGAAAGGACAGAGCCTACGAGCAGTACTTC

d_gene: TRBD1
v_gene: TRBV18
j_gene: TRBJ1-1
abundance: -
CDR3aa: CASSPGQGATEAFF
CDR3nt: TGTGCCAGCTCACCGGGACAGGGGGCCACTGAAGCTTTCTTT

d_gene: -
v_gene: TRBV5-4
j_gene: TRBJ2-1
abundance: -
CDR3aa: CASSPANRDNEQFF
CDR3nt: TGTGCCAGCAGCCCCGCCAACAGGGACAATGAGCAGTTCTTC

d_gene: -
v_gene: TRBV5-5
j_gene: TRBJ1-4
abundance: -
CDR3aa: CASSSGQPATNEKLFF
CDR3nt: TGTGCCAGCAGCTCCGGACAGCCGGCAACTAATGAAAAACTGTTTTTT

d_gene: TRBD2
v_gene: TRBV12-5
j_gene: TRBJ2-5
abundance: once
CDR3aa: CASGHRPLFSGRVQETQYF
CDR3nt: TGTGCTAGTGGTCATCGTCCGCTATTCAGCGGGAGGGTTCAAGAGACCCAGTACTTC

d_gene: -
v_gene: TRBV30
j_gene: TRBJ1-1
abundance: -
CDR3aa: CAWAPGLDTEAFF
CDR3nt: TGTGCCTGGGCCCCGGGGTTGGACACTGAAGCTTTCTTT

d_gene: TRBD2
v_gene: TRBV5-1
j_gene: TRBJ2-3
abundance: -
CDR3aa: CASSLVAGGLADTQYF
CDR3nt: TGCGCCAGCAGCTTGGTGGCGGGGGGGCTAGCAGATACGCAGTATTTT

d_gene: TRBD1
v_gene: TRBV4-3
j_gene: TRBJ1-2
abundance: -
CDR3aa: CASSRTGGAANYGYTF
CDR3nt: TGCGCCAGCAGCCGAACAGGGGGCGCGGCTAACTATGGCTACACCTTC

d_gene: -
v_gene: TRBV10-3
j_gene: TRBJ1-2
abundance: -
CDR3aa: CAISATGYGYTF
CDR3nt: TGTGCCATCAGTGCTACAGGGTATGGCTACACCTTC

d_gene: TRBD1
v_gene: TRBV11-3
j_gene: TRBJ2-7
abundance: -
CDR3aa: CASSKGQGTYEQYF
CDR3nt: TGTGCCAGCAGCAAGGGACAGGGGACCTACGAGCAGTACTTC

d_gene: TRBD1
v_gene: TRBV27
j_gene: TRBJ1-2
abundance: -
CDR3aa: CASSLSDRAAGYTF
CDR3nt: TGTGCCAGCAGTTTAAGCGACAGGGCAGCTGGCTACACCTTC

d_gene: TRBD1
v_gene: TRBV6-1
j_gene: TRBJ1-1
abundance: -
CDR3aa: CASMTQGAVNTEAFF
CDR3nt: TGTGCCAGCATGACGCAGGGGGCGGTGAACACTGAAGCTTTCTTT

d_gene: TRBD1
v_gene: TRBV19
j_gene: TRBJ1-1
abundance: -
CDR3aa: CASSIRGTGADTEAFF
CDR3nt: TGTGCCAGTAGTATACGTGGGACAGGGGCGGACACTGAAGCTTTCTTT

d_gene: TRBD2
v_gene: TRBV30
j_gene: TRBJ2-7
abundance: -
CDR3aa: CAWSALELAGGSYEQYF
CDR3nt: TGTGCCTGGAGCGCACTTGAGCTAGCGGGGGGGAGCTACGAGCAGTACTTC

d_gene: -
v_gene: TRBV10-3
j_gene: TRBJ1-6
abundance: few
CDR3aa: CAISENRLGSPLHF
CDR3nt: TGTGCCATCAGTGAGAACCGATTGGGCTCACCCCTCCACTTT

d_gene: -
v_gene: TRBV29-1
j_gene: TRBJ1-1
abundance: -
CDR3aa: CSVRTGLNTEAFF
CDR3nt: TGCAGCGTGCGTACAGGGTTGAACACTGAAGCTTTCTTT

d_gene: -
v_gene: TRBV10-3
j_gene: TRBJ1-5
abundance: -
CDR3aa: CASEGGPNQPQHF
CDR3nt: TGTGCCTCAGAGGGAGGCCCCAATCAGCCCCAGCATTTT

d_gene: -
v_gene: TRBV7-9
j_gene: TRBJ2-4
abundance: -
CDR3aa: CASSLEETSLAKNIQYF
CDR3nt: TGTGCCAGCAGCTTAGAGGAGACTTCACTAGCCAAAAACATTCAGTACTTC

d_gene: TRBD2
v_gene: TRBV15
j_gene: TRBJ2-7
abundance: -
CDR3aa: CATSRVPPTSASYEQYF
CDR3nt: TGTGCCACCAGCAGAGTTCCCCCGACTAGCGCTTCCTACGAGCAGTACTTC

d_gene: TRBD1
v_gene: TRBV6-7
j_gene: TRBJ1-4
abundance: -
CDR3aa: CATLVGDRGNEKLFF
CDR3nt: TGTGCCACCCTAGTGGGGGACAGGGGGAATGAAAAACTGTTTTTT

d_gene: TRBD1
v_gene: TRBV7-2
j_gene: TRBJ2-1
abundance: -
CDR3aa: CASSRDRASYNEQFF
CDR3nt: TGTGCCAGCAGCCGGGACAGGGCCTCCTACAATGAGCAGTTCTTC

d_gene: TRBD2
v_gene: TRBV6-5
j_gene: TRBJ2-3
abundance: -
CDR3aa: CACTAGGHTDTQYF
CDR3nt: TGTGCCTGTACCGCGGGAGGGCACACAGATACGCAGTATTTT

d_gene: TRBD2
v_gene: TRBV5-1
j_gene: TRBJ2-7
abundance: -
CDR3aa: CASRAGLAGAFTYEQYF
CDR3nt: TGCGCCAGCAGGGCGGGACTAGCGGGAGCCTTCACCTACGAGCAGTACTTC

d_gene: -
v_gene: TRBV7-2
j_gene: TRBJ1-3
abundance: -
CDR3aa: CASSYRTSNTIYF
CDR3nt: TGTGCCAGCAGCTACCGAACTTCAAACACCATATATTTT

d_gene: -
v_gene: TRBV14
j_gene: TRBJ1-1
abundance: once
CDR3aa: CASSLYGVGTEAFF
CDR3nt: TGTGCCAGCAGCCTATACGGGGTAGGGACTGAAGCTTTCTTT

d_gene: TRBD2
v_gene: TRBV6-1
j_gene: TRBJ2-3
abundance: -
CDR3aa: CASSERLAGVYITQYF
CDR3nt: TGTGCCAGCAGTGAGAGGCTAGCGGGGGTCTATATAACGCAGTATTTT

d_gene: TRBD1
v_gene: TRBV6-5
j_gene: TRBJ2-7
abundance: -
CDR3aa: CASRDPRGEQYF
CDR3nt: TGTGCCAGCAGGGACCCCAGGGGGGAGCAGTACTTC